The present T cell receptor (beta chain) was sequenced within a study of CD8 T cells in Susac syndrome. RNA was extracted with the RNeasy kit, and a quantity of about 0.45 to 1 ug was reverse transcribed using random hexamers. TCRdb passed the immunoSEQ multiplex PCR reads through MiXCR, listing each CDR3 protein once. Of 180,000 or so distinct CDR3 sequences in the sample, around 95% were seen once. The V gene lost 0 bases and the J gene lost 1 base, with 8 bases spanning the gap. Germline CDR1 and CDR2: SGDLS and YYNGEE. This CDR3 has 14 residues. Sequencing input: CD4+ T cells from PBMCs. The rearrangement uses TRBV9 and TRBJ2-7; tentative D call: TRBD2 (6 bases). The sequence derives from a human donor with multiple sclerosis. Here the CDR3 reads CASSVEGTSYEQYF. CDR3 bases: TGTGCCAGCAGCGTAGAGGGGACTTCCTACGAGCAGTACTTC.